This TCR beta chain was identified in a study of T cells after yellow fever vaccination. Study background: Preparation of fractions with low cell numbers was performed using SMART-Seq v4 Ultra Low Input.

TCRdb called the 5' RACE reads again in MiXCR, with one record for every CDR3 protein. The repertoire holds approximately 550,000 distinct CDR3 sequences, with less than 20% as singletons. Looked up from germline, CDR1 is SGHTA and CDR2 is FQGNSA. The CDR3 has 15 residues. Trimming removed 0 bases at V and 8 bases at J, with 14 bases between. The sample here was PBMCs, taken 15 days after the yellow fever booster vaccination. The chain recombines TRBV7-2 with TRBJ2-1; D remains unclear. The TCR comes from a man aged 30-40 years who received the YFV17D yellow fever vaccine. The CDR3 nucleotides read TGTGCCAGCAGCTTAGCGGGAATCTCGGTCCATGAGCAGTTCTTC. Its protein product is CASSLAGISVHEQFF. The full variable domain, completed using reference TRBV7-2 and TRBJ2-1, is GAGVSQSPSNKVTEKGKDVELRCDPISGHTALYWYRQSLGQGLEFLIYFQGNSAPDKSGLPSDRFSAERTGGSVSTLTIQRTQQEDSAVYLCASSLAGISVHEQFFGPGTRLTVL.